The present entry profiles one T cell receptor (beta chain) with its context. The sample belongs to a study of blood T cell repertoires in COVID-19. The germline CDR1 and CDR2 sequences are SGHKS and YYEKEE (reference sequence). V was pared by 4 bases and J by 0 bases, with 13 bases between. This CDR3 is 16 amino acids long. Sequencing was performed with immunoSEQ multiplex PCR; in TCRdb, only in-frame clones are kept and a portion is missing. The data hold about 150,000 clones, with 80% to 85% observed a single time. Source material: peripheral blood. This TCR derives from a woman in her fifties or sixties with active or convalescent COVID-19. The genes are TRBV5-5 and TRBJ2-2, with D tentatively TRBD2 (5 bases). This chain's CDR3 is CASSPPGSANTGELFF. CDR3 DNA sequence: TGTGCCAGCAGCCCCCCGGGGAGCGCGAACACCGGGGAGCTGTTTTTT.